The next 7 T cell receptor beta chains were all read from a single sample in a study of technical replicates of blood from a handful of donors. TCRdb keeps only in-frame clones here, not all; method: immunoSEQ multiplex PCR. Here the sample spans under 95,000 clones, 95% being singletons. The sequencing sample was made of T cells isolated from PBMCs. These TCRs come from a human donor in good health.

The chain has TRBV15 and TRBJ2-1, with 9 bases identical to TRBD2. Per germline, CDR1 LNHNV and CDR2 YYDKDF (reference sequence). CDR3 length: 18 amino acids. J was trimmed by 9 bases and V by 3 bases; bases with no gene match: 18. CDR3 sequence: CATSSHLLLAGTVGEQFF. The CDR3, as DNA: TGTGCCACCAGCAGCCACCTCCTCCTAGCGGGGACGGTAGGTGAGCAGTTCTTC.

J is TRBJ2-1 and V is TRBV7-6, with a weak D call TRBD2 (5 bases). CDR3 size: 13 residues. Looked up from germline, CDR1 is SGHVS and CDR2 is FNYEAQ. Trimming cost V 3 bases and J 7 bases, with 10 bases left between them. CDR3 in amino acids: CASSLGGSNEQFF. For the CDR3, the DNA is TGTGCCAGCAGCTTGGGCGGGTCGAATGAGCAGTTCTTC.

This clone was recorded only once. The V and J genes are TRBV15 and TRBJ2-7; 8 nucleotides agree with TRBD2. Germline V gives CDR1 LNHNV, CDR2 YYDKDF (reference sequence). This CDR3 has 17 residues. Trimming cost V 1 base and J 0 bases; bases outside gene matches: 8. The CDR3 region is CATSRAQRGTSSYEQYF. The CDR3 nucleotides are TGTGCCACCAGCAGAGCCCAGCGGGGGACGAGCTCCTACGAGCAGTACTTC.

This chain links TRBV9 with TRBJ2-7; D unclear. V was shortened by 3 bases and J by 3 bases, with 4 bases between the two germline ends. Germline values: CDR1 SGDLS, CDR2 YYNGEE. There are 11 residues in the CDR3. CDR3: CASSASYEQYF. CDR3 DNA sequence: TGTGCCAGCAGCGCCAGCTACGAGCAGTACTTC. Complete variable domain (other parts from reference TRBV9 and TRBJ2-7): DSGVTQTPKHLITATGQRVTLRCSPRSGDLSVYWYQQSLDQGLQFLIQYYNGEERAKGNILERFSAQQFPDLHSELNLSSLELGDSALYFCASSASYEQYFGPGTRLTVT.

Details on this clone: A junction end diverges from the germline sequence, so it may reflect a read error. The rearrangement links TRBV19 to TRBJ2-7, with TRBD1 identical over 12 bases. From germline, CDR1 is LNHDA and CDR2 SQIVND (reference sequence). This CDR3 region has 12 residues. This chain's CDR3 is CASMGQGASTHF. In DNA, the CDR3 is TGTGCCAGTATGGGACAGGGGGCGAGTACTCACTTC.

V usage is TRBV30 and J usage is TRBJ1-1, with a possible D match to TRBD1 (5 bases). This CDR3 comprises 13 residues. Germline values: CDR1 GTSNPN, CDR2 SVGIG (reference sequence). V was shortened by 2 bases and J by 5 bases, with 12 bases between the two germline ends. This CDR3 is CAWSLGGRTEAFF. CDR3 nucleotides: TGTGCCTGGAGTTTGGGGGGGAGGACTGAAGCTTTCTTT.

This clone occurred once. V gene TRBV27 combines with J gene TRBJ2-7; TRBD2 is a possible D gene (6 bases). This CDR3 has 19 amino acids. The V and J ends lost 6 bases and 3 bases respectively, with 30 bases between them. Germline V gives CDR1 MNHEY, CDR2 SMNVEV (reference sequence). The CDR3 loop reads CASSPSGGGSFVWDYEQYF. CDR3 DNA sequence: TGTGCCAGCAGCCCCTCCGGGGGAGGCTCATTCGTTTGGGACTACGAGCAGTACTTC.